This T cell receptor (beta chain) was identified during a study of technical replicates of blood from several donors (dated by TCRdb to the late 2010s). A word on this clone: There is no known antigen for this receptor. No quality values exist for individual bases; no much larger clone is one base distant.

Library preparation was by the immunoSEQ multiplex PCR assay. In its TCRdb copy, this immuneACCESS table keeps in-frame sequences only and misses some clones. Where compared with another copy, unresolved V genes explain less than half of these, and the others have no known cause. Here the sample has roughly 82,000 clones; around nine tenths occur a single time. 0.25% to 0.35% of the sample lies in the top ten. This clonotype was sampled from a human donor in good health. The sample taken for sequencing was T cells isolated from PBMCs.

This receptor carries the CDR3 CASRRTAFGGYTF. The bases read TGTGCCAGCAGGCGGACAGCTTTTGGGGGCTACACCTTC. The rearranged chain carries TRBV28 and TRBJ1-2, and perhaps TRBD1 as D gene, on 6 matching bases. The germline V gene sets CDR1 to MDHEN and CDR2 to SYDVKM. The CDR3 contains 13 residues, cysteine and phenylalanine counted. Of all the DNA, just the CDR3 is kept, 39 bases in frame from base 1. V and J are truncated by 6 bases and 8 bases respectively, leaving an intervening sequence of 16 bases.